One and the same sample provided the 14 T cell receptor beta chains below, sequenced in a study of cytomegalovirus exposure and HLA in healthy donors. Generated by immunoSEQ multiplex PCR, the TCRdb table keeps only in-frame clones and is missing some. The sample holds 86,000 or so clones, around 96% seen once. The sequenced material came from PBMCs. The receptors were sampled from a man younger than 35 in good health and CMV-seropositive.

V and J are TRBV10-3 and TRBJ2-7, with a tentative D call TRBD2 (6 bases). CDR1 is ENHRY and CDR2 is SYGVKD in the germline V gene. V lost 11 bases and J 0 bases, leaving 14 bases between the germline ends. The CDR3 length is 13 residues. This chain's CDR3 is CAAAGRSSYEQYF. CDR3 coding DNA: TGTGCCGCCGCGGGGCGTAGCTCCTACGAGCAGTACTTC.

The V gene is TRBV9, the J gene TRBJ2-1, with D unclear. CDR1 SGDLS and CDR2 YYNGEE come from the germline V gene. V was pared by 2 bases and J by 12 bases, with 12 bases between. This CDR3 has 12 amino acids. The CDR3 DNA reads TGTGCCAGCAGCGTTGGTGGTATGGCGCAGTTCTTC. The encoded protein is CASSVGGMAQFF.

The V call is TRBV30, the J call TRBJ2-6; D is unclear. Between the trimmed V and J ends, which lost 5 bases and 1 base, there was a span of 6 bases. Germline assignment: CDR1 GTSNPN and CDR2 SVGIG (reference sequence). CDR3 length equals 13 residues. The CDR3 loop is CAWHRSGANVLTF. Written as DNA, the CDR3 is TGTGCCTGGCATAGATCTGGGGCCAACGTCCTGACTTTC.

V usage is TRBV4-1 and J usage is TRBJ2-1, with 7 bases lining up with TRBD2. Germline CDR1 MGHRA, CDR2 YSYEKL. V shed 2 bases, J shed 8 bases, and the junction held 12 bases outside the gene matches. CDR3 length equals 16 residues. CDR3: CASSQFWGGGPDEQFF. The DNA of the CDR3 is TGCGCCAGCAGCCAATTTTGGGGGGGAGGGCCCGATGAGCAGTTCTTC.

This rearrangement joins TRBV2 to TRBJ2-5, with 8 bases fitting TRBD2. Germline V CDR1 and CDR2: SNHLY, FYNNEI. The CDR3 runs 15 residues. V shed 4 bases, J shed 5 bases, and the junction held 9 bases outside the gene matches. The CDR3 DNA follows: TGTGCCAGCAGTGTTCTAAGCGGGAGTTTCGAGACCCAGTACTTC. It translates to CASSVLSGSFETQYF.

The CDR3 region is CSVGRDSTDTQYF. CDR3 DNA: TGCAGCGTTGGGAGGGATAGCACAGATACGCAGTATTTT. The J gene is TRBJ2-3, the V gene TRBV29-1; maybe TRBD2 (6 bases). The CDR3 is made up of 13 amino acids. In germline, CDR1 is SQVTM, CDR2 ANQGSEA. Trimming removed 4 bases at V and 0 bases at J, with 8 bases between.

The rearrangement joins TRBV5-4 to TRBJ1-5; TRBD1 agrees at 10 bases. The V and J ends lost 0 bases and 4 bases, in that order; junction bases with no gene match: 4. This CDR3 has 16 amino acids. The germline V gene has CDR1 SGHNT and CDR2 YYREEE (reference sequence). The CDR3 protein is CASSLEDRGSNQPQHF. The CDR3 region has the DNA TGTGCCAGCAGCTTGGAGGACAGGGGGTCAAATCAGCCCCAGCATTTT.

The gene calls are TRBV10-2 and TRBJ2-1, with unresolved D. Germline assignment: CDR1 WSHSY and CDR2 SAAADI. The CDR3 is 14 residues long. V shed 3 bases and J shed 4 bases, with 10 bases lying between them. CDR3 protein: CASSDHQSYNEQFF. DNA for the CDR3: TGCGCCAGCAGTGATCATCAGTCGTACAATGAGCAGTTCTTC.

This clone showed up just once. This chain joins TRBV2 and TRBJ2-5, with TRBD2 as a possible D gene (6 bases). Germline lookup yields CDR1 SNHLY and CDR2 FYNNEI. Trimming took 8 bases from V and 5 from J, leaving 12 bases between them. This CDR3 spans 12 amino acids. As DNA, the CDR3 is TGTGCCAGCGGCAGACTAGGGGAGACCCAGTACTTC. It encodes CASGRLGETQYF.

The chain uses TRBV5-4 and TRBJ2-5; TRBD2 matches at 10 bases. Germline trimming cut 1 base from V and 5 bases from J; bases unmatched to any gene: 8. Germline CDR1 and CDR2: SGHNT and YYREEE (reference sequence). The CDR3 runs 16 residues. In DNA, the CDR3 is TGTGCCAGCAGCTTGTTGTTAGCGGGAGGAATGGAGACCCAGTACTTC. This translates into CASSLLLAGGMETQYF.

The chain recombines TRBV28 with TRBJ1-4, with 7 bases identical to TRBD1. This CDR3 contains 15 residues. The trim removed 4 bases at V and 2 bases at J, leaving 4 bases unmatched. The germline CDR1 and CDR2 sequences are MDHEN and SYDVKM. The CDR3 sequence: CASSSQTGTNEKLFF. In nucleotides, the CDR3 is TGTGCCAGCAGTTCCCAGACAGGGACTAATGAAAAACTGTTTTTT.

The table lists this clone with a count of one. The chain is built from TRBV7-8 and TRBJ2-1; 10 bases align to TRBD2. V shed 7 bases and J 3 bases; nucleotides not matched to a gene: 18. This CDR3 contains 19 residues. Germline V CDR1 and CDR2: SGHVS, FQNEAQ. CDR3 region: CASILGEVLSGRLYNEQFF. The CDR3 DNA reads TGTGCCAGCATCCTAGGGGAGGTCCTTAGCGGGAGGCTCTACAATGAGCAGTTCTTC.

The V and J genes are TRBV5-1 and TRBJ2-7; the D is unclear. Germline-derived CDR1 and CDR2 are SGHRS and YFSETQ. Deletions cut 3 bases from V and 2 bases from J, with 9 bases between. The CDR3 has 13 amino acids. CDR3 residues: CASSYNTPYEQYF. Here the CDR3 DNA reads TGCGCCAGCAGCTACAATACCCCCTACGAGCAGTACTTC.

This sequence joins TRBV30 and TRBJ2-7, with 8 nucleotides matching TRBD1. In germline, CDR1 is GTSNPN, CDR2 SVGIG (reference sequence). The V and J ends lost 6 bases and 3 bases, in that order; junction bases with no gene match: 1. This CDR3 contains 11 residues. This chain's CDR3 is CACDRGYEQYF. CDR3 DNA sequence: TGTGCCTGCGACAGGGGCTACGAGCAGTACTTC. Together with reference TRBV30 and TRBJ2-7, the CDR3 gives the full variable domain: SQTIHQWPATLVQPVGSPLSLECTVEGTSNPNLYWYRQAAGRGLQLLFYSVGIGQISSEVPQNLSASRPQDRQFILSSKKLLLSDSGFYLCACDRGYEQYFGPGTRLTVT.